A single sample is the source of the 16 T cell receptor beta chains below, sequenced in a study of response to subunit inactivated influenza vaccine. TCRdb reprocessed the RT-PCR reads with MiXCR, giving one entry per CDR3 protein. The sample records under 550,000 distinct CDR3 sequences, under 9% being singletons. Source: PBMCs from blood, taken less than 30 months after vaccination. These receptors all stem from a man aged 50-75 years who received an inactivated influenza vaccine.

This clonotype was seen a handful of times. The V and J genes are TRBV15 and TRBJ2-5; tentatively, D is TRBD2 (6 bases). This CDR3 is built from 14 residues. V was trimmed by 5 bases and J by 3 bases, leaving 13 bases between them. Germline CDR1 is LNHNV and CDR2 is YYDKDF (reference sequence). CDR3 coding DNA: TGTGCCACCAGCCATAGCGGCCAGAAAGAGACCCAGTACTTC. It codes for CATSHSGQKETQYF.

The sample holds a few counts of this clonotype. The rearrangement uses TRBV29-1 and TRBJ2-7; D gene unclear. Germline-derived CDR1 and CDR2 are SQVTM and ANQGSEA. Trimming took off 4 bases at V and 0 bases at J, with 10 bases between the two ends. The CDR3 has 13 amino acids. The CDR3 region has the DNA TGCAGCGTTGTTCTAGGCAACTCCTACGAGCAGTACTTC. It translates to CSVVLGNSYEQYF.

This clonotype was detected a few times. Here the CDR3 DNA reads TGTGCCATCAGTGAGTCTAGGAGCGGAGCGGGCTATGGCTACACCTTC. Residues: CAISESRSGAGYGYTF. This chain connects TRBV10-3 to TRBJ1-2; D is unresolved. CDR3 length: 16 amino acids. CDR1 is ENHRY, CDR2 SYGVKD, per germline. V shed 0 bases and J shed 4 bases, with 15 bases lying between them.

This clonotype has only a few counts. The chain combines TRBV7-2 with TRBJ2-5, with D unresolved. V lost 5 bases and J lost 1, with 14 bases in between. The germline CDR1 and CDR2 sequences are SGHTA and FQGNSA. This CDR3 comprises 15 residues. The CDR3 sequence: CASSPGPPVQETQYF. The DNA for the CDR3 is TGTGCCAGCAGCCCTGGACCGCCCGTCCAAGAGACCCAGTACTTC.

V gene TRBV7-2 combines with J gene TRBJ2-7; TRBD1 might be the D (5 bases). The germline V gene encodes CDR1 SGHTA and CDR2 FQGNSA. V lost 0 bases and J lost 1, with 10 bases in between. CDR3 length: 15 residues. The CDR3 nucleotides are TGTGCCAGCAGCTTAGCTCAGGGCAGATCCTACGAGCAGTACTTC. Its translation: CASSLAQGRSYEQYF.

CDR3: CASSPSDTGELFF. CDR3 DNA sequence: TGTGCCAGCTCACCATCGGACACCGGGGAGCTGTTTTTT. The chain employs TRBV18 and TRBJ2-2; the D is unclear. V was pared by 2 bases and J by 3 bases, with 4 bases between. Germline assignment: CDR1 KGHSH and CDR2 LQKENI. CDR3 size: 13 residues.

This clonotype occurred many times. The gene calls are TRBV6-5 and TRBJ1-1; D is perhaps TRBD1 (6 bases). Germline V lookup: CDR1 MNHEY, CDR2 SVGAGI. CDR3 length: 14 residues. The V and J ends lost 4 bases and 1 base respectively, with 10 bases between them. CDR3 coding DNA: TGTGCCAGCAGTTTACAGGGTCGGAACACTGAAGCTTTCTTT. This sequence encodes CASSLQGRNTEAFF.

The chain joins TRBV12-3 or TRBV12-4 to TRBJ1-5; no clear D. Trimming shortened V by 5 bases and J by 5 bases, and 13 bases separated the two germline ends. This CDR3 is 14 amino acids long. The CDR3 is CASSPPGPYQPQHF. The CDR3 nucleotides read TGTGCCAGCAGTCCGCCGGGTCCCTATCAGCCCCAGCATTTT.

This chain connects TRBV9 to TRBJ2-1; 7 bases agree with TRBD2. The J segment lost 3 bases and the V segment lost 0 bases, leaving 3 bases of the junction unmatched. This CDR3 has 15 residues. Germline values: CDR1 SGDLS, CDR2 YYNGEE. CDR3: CASSVGLADYNEQFF. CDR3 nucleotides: TGTGCCAGCAGCGTAGGTCTAGCGGACTACAATGAGCAGTTCTTC.

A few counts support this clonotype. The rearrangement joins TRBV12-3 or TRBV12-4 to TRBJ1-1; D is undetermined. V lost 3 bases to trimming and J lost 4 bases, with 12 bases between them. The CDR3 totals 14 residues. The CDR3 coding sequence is TGTGCCAGCAGTTTTGAGGCGGTTTCCACTGAAGCTTTCTTT. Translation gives CASSFEAVSTEAFF.

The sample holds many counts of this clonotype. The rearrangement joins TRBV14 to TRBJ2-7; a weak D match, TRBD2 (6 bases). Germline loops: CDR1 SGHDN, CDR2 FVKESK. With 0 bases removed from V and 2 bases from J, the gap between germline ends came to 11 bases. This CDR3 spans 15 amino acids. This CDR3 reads CASSQDSLAPYEQYF. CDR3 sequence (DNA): TGTGCCAGCAGCCAAGATTCTCTAGCGCCCTACGAGCAGTACTTC. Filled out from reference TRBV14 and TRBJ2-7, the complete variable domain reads EAGVTQFPSHSVIEKGQTVTLRCDPISGHDNLYWYRRVMGKEIKFLLHFVKESKQDESGMPNNRFLAERTGGTYSTLKVQPAELEDSGVYFCASSQDSLAPYEQYFGPGTRLTVT.

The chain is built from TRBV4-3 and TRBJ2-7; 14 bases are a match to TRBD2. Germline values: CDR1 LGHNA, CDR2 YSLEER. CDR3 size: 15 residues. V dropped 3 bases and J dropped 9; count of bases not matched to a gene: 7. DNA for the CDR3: TGCGCCAGCAGCCAGGCATTGACTAGCGGGAGGGTGCAGTACTTC. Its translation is CASSQALTSGRVQYF.

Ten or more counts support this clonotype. CDR3 protein: CASSLAGYF. In DNA form, the CDR3 reads TGTGCCAGCAGCCTCGCAGGGTATTTT. This rearrangement joins TRBV5-8 to TRBJ2-3, with D unclear. The CDR3 consists of 9 residues. CDR1 is SGHTS and CDR2 is YDEGEE in the germline V gene. The V and J ends lost 4 bases and 14 bases respectively, with 8 bases between them. Looking up the rest from reference TRBV5-8 and TRBJ2-3 gives the full variable domain: EAGVTQSPTHLIKTRGQQATLRCSPISGHTSVYWYQQALGLGLQFLLWYDEGEERNRGNFPPRFSGRQFPNYSSELNVNALELEDSALYLCASSLAGYFGPGTRLTVL.

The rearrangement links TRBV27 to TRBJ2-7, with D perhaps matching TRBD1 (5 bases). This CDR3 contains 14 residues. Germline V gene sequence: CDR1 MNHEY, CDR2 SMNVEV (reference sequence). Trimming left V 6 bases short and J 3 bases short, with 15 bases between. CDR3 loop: CASRQQGIRYEQYF. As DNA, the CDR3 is TGTGCCAGCAGGCAGCAGGGAATTCGCTACGAGCAGTACTTC.

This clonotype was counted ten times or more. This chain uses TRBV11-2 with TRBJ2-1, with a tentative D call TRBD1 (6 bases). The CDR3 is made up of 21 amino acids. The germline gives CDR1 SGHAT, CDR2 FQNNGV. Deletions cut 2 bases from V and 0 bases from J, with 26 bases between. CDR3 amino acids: CASSLYQGLLVKAGSYNEQFF. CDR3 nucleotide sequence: TGTGCCAGCAGCTTATATCAGGGGCTGCTGGTCAAGGCGGGCTCCTACAATGAGCAGTTCTTC. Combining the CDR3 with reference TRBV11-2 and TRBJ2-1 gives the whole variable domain EAGVAQSPRYKIIEKRQSVAFWCNPISGHATLYWYQQILGQGPKLLIQFQNNGVVDDSQLPKDRFSAERLKGVDSTLKIQPAKLEDSAVYLCASSLYQGLLVKAGSYNEQFFGPGTRLTVL.

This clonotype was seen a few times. Written as DNA, the CDR3 is TGTGCCACCAGCACCGCCGGGATACACCAAGAGACCCAGTACTTC. Its translation is CATSTAGIHQETQYF. This rearrangement joins TRBV15 to TRBJ2-5, with D possibly TRBD2 on 5 matching bases. V shed 4 bases and J shed 0 bases, with 12 bases lying between them. This CDR3 region has 15 residues. Per the germline V gene, CDR1 is LNHNV and CDR2 is YYDKDF (reference sequence). Combining the CDR3 with reference TRBV15 and TRBJ2-5 gives the whole variable domain DAMVIQNPRYQVTQFGKPVTLSCSQTLNHNVMYWYQQKSSQAPKLLFHYYDKDFNNEADTPDNFQSRRPNTSFCFLDIRSPGLGDTAMYLCATSTAGIHQETQYFGPGTRLLVL.